This passage covers 6 T cell receptor beta chains from one sample sequenced in a study of spatial heterogeneity in lung cancer (dated by TCRdb to the late 2010s). In the paper's terms, the time point label means: sample taken at primary tumor resection. Whole RNA extracted from tumor and nontumor lung tissue, or from cryopreserved PBMC samples, was used for TCR sequencing without cell sorting. Library generation was performed with 5' RACE. Sequencing took place on a NextSeq 500. TCRdb reran the public reads through fastp at Q25 and MiXCR, keeping productive beta chains. CDR3 protein duplicates are merged, each entry listing the most common genes and DNA. For this sample the table gives under 75,000 distinct CDR3 sequences, of which roughly 15% were detected only once. The ten largest clones add up to under 7.5% of the sample. The sequenced sample was PBMCs, obtained at surgery. These receptors all stem from a male donor with early-stage non-small cell lung cancer.

This chain uses TRBV10-3 with TRBJ2-7; unclear D gene. V lost 2 bases to trimming and J lost 7 bases, with 9 bases between them. The germline CDR1 and CDR2 sequences are ENHRY and SYGVKD. The length of the CDR3 is 12 residues. This chain's CDR3 is CAISESLTEQYF. CDR3 nucleotides: TGTGCCATCAGTGAGAGCCTCACGGAGCAGTACTTC.

The chain employs TRBV5-6 and TRBJ2-4, with no clear D. This CDR3 is built from 15 residues. V was cut by 8 bases and J by 1 base, with 16 bases left in between. Germline loops: CDR1 SGHDT, CDR2 YYEEEE. CDR3 region: CARDGLAAAKNIQYF. In nucleotides, the CDR3 is TGTGCCAGGGACGGCCTCGCGGCCGCCAAAAACATTCAGTACTTC.

A few counts support this clonotype. This chain joins TRBV2 and TRBJ2-3; 13 bases map to TRBD2. Germline assignment: CDR1 SNHLY and CDR2 FYNNEI. V was clipped by 6 bases and J by 2 bases; unmatched bases: 5. This CDR3 spans 16 amino acids. The CDR3 DNA is TGTGCCAGCAGCGGGACTAGCGGGATCACCACAGATACGCAGTATTTT. Protein product: CASSGTSGITTDTQYF.

This clonotype has a count of ten or more. The chain employs TRBV12-3 or TRBV12-4 and TRBJ2-1, with D unclear. This CDR3 is built from 16 residues. The V end lost 8 bases, the J end lost 1 base, and 18 bases lay between the germline ends. Here the CDR3 reads CASRRRESYSYNEQFF. In nucleotides, the CDR3 is TGTGCCAGCCGGCGGAGAGAGAGTTATTCCTACAATGAGCAGTTCTTC.

This clonotype was recorded many times. The rearrangement links TRBV12-3 or TRBV12-4 to TRBJ2-7, with a weak D call TRBD2 (6 bases). V was shortened by 3 bases and J by 5 bases, with 11 bases between the two germline ends. This CDR3 contains 13 residues. The CDR3 nucleotides read TGTGCCAGCAGTTTGACACCGGGGGACGAGCAGTACTTC. This sequence encodes CASSLTPGDEQYF.

This clonotype was seen a few times. The chain recombines TRBV4-3 with TRBJ2-6; a weak D match, TRBD1 (5 bases). V was shortened by 2 bases and J by 2 bases, with 7 bases between the two germline ends. The CDR3 runs to 15 residues. Per the germline V gene, CDR1 is LGHNA and CDR2 is YSLEER. CDR3 bases: TGCGCCAGCAGCCAAAGGGGCCCTGGGGCCAACGTCCTGACTTTC. The encoded protein is CASSQRGPGANVLTF.